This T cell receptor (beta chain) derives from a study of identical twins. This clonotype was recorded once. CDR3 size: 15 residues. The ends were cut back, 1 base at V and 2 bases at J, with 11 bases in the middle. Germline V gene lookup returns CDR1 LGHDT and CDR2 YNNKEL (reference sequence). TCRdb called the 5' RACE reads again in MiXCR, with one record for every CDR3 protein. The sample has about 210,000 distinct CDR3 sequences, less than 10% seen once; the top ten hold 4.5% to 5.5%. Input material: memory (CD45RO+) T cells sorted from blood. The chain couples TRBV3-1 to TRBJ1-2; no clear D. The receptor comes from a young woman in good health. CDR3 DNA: TGTGCCAGCAGCCAAGTTGGGTGGTCCAACTATGGCTACACCTTC. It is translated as CASSQVGWSNYGYTF.